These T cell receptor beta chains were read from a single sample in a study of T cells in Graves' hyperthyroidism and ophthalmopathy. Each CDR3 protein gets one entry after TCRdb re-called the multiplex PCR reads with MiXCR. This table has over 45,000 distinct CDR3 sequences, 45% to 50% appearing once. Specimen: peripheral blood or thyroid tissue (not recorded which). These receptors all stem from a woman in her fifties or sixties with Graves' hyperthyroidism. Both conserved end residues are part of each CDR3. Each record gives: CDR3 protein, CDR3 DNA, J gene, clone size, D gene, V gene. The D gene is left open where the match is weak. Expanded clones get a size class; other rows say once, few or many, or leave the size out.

CSARVDLNSPLHF	TGCAGTGCTAGAGTGGACCTCAATTCACCCCTCCACTTT	TRBJ1-6	many	-	TRBV20-1
CASTTGQGTYNEQFF	TGTGCCAGCACCACCGGACAGGGCACCTACAATGAGCAGTTCTTC	TRBJ2-1	many	TRBD1	TRBV11-2
CSARDRGTAGKTQYF	TGCAGTGCTAGAGATCGTGGGACGGCTGGGAAGACCCAGTACTTC	TRBJ2-5	-	-	TRBV20-1
CASSQASGSLAGELFF	TGCGCCAGCAGCCAGGCTAGCGGGAGTCTGGCCGGGGAGCTGTTTTTT	TRBJ2-2	many	TRBD2	TRBV4-1
CASSLSTGSETQYF	TGTGCCAGCAGCTTAAGCACAGGGTCAGAGACCCAGTACTTC	TRBJ2-5	-	-	TRBV7-2
CASRQGITEAFF	TGTGCCAGCAGACAGGGGATCACTGAAGCTTTCTTT	TRBJ1-1	many	TRBD1	TRBV6-6
CSASGQNTEAFF	TGCAGTGCTAGCGGACAGAACACTGAAGCTTTCTTT	TRBJ1-1	many	-	TRBV20-1
CASSLGRWGRVRQPQHF	TGTGCCAGCAGTTTAGGAAGGTGGGGGCGGGTACGTCAGCCCCAGCATTTT	TRBJ1-5	many	-	TRBV28
CASSPRQSSHSGANVLTF	TGTGCCAGCAGTCCGCGACAGTCCAGCCACTCTGGGGCCAACGTCCTGACTTTC	TRBJ2-6	many	-	TRBV27
CASRLTPTNEKLFF	TGCGCCAGCAGGCTGACCCCAACTAATGAAAAACTGTTTTTT	TRBJ1-4	many	-	TRBV5-1
CSGGTGGDTGELFF	TGCAGCGGGGGGACAGGTGGTGACACCGGGGAGCTGTTTTTT	TRBJ2-2	many	TRBD1	TRBV29-1
CASSVGGDTQYF	TGTGCCAGCAGCGTAGGAGGGGATACGCAGTATTTT	TRBJ2-3	many	-	TRBV9
CASSSGTGENSPLHF	TGTGCCAGCAGCTCCGGGACAGGGGAAAATTCACCCCTCCACTTT	TRBJ1-6	-	TRBD1	TRBV7-9
CASRTESGEGYEQYF	TGTGCCAGCCGAACTGAGTCGGGAGAGGGTTACGAGCAGTACTTC	TRBJ2-7	once	-	TRBV7-8
CASSLAVTDTQYF	TGTGCCAGCAGCTTAGCAGTCACAGATACGCAGTATTTT	TRBJ2-3	many	-	TRBV7-2
CASTKGRQGRKLFF	TGTGCCAGCACCAAGGGGAGGCAGGGGAGGAAACTGTTTTTT	TRBJ1-4	many	-	TRBV28
CATSRSTGEADTQYF	TGTGCCACCAGCAGATCCACAGGGGAGGCAGATACGCAGTACTTC	TRBJ2-5	-	-	TRBV15
CASTWDTGRGGYTF	TGTGCCAGCACCTGGGACACGGGCAGGGGTGGCTACACCTTC	TRBJ1-2	many	-	TRBV6-1
CASSFGLAGIYEQYF	TGTGCCAGCAGCTTTGGACTAGCGGGAATCTACGAGCAGTACTTC	TRBJ2-7	-	TRBD2	TRBV7-3
CSGDRGSYEQYF	TGCAGCGGGGACAGGGGCTCCTACGAGCAGTACTTC	TRBJ2-7	-	TRBD1	TRBV29-1
CAIRAAGELFF	TGTGCCATCAGGGCCGCAGGGGAGCTGTTTTTT	TRBJ2-2	many	-	TRBV10-3
CASSGVTDTQYF	TGTGCCAGCAGCGGGGTAACAGATACGCAGTATTTT	TRBJ2-3	many	-	TRBV12-3/TRBV12-4
CASSQGGRVEKLFF	TGTGCCAGCAGCCAAGGAGGGAGGGTTGAAAAACTGTTTTTT	TRBJ1-4	many	-	TRBV3-1
CASSVGLAGSYEQYF	TGTGCCAGCAGCGTCGGGCTAGCGGGATCCTACGAGCAGTACTTC	TRBJ2-7	many	TRBD2	TRBV7-8
CASSLARTGEAFF	TGCGCCAGCAGCTTGGCCCGGACAGGCGAAGCTTTCTTT	TRBJ1-1	many	TRBD1	TRBV5-1
CASSLAGGRDTQYF	TGTGCCAGCAGTTTAGCGGGAGGGCGCGATACGCAGTATTTT	TRBJ2-3	many	TRBD2	TRBV6-1
CASSPRDRAYYEQYF	TGCGCCAGCAGTCCGCGGGACAGGGCATACTACGAGCAGTACTTC	TRBJ2-7	-	TRBD1	TRBV28
CSVDSGQGNRGEQYF	TGCAGCGTAGACTCTGGACAGGGTAATAGAGGCGAGCAGTACTTC	TRBJ2-7	many	TRBD1	TRBV29-1
CASSSPTYRTGDNQPQHF	TGTGCCAGCAGTTCACCCACATACAGGACAGGGGACAATCAGCCCCAGCATTTT	TRBJ1-5	-	TRBD1	TRBV28
CASSPQGQTAYGYTF	TGTGCCAGCAGCCCCCAGGGACAGACAGCCTATGGCTACACCTTC	TRBJ1-2	many	TRBD1	TRBV7-2
CASSLSDRGF	TGTGCCAGCAGCTTAAGTGACAGGGGGTTT	TRBJ1-4	few	TRBD1	TRBV7-2
CASGFITGELFF	TGTGCCAGCGGGTTTATCACCGGGGAGCTGTTTTTT	TRBJ2-2	many	-	TRBV2
CASSYAPGHLNYGYTF	TGTGCCAGCAGCTACGCACCGGGACACCTGAACTATGGCTACACCTTC	TRBJ1-2	once	-	TRBV7-2
CATSEHGTVGNTIYF	TGTGCCACCAGTGAGCACGGGACAGTTGGAAACACCATATATTTT	TRBJ1-3	-	TRBD1	TRBV24-1
CATRERDSQPQHF	TGTGCCACCAGGGAGAGGGACAGCCAGCCCCAGCATTTT	TRBJ1-5	medium-sized	TRBD1	TRBV24-1
CASSRASKVTEAFF	TGTGCCAGCAGCCGCGCCAGCAAAGTCACTGAAGCTTTCTTT	TRBJ1-1	-	-	TRBV5-5
CASSPVTGTDTQYF	TGTGCCAGCTCACCAGTCACAGGCACAGATACGCAGTATTTT	TRBJ2-3	-	-	TRBV18
CASSASGIQYEQYF	TGTGCCAGCAGTGCCAGCGGGATCCAGTACGAGCAGTACTTC	TRBJ2-7	-	TRBD2	TRBV7-9
CASSPGQGDQPQHF	TGTGCCAGCAGCCCGGGACAGGGGGATCAGCCCCAGCATTTT	TRBJ1-5	once	TRBD1	TRBV7-3
CASSPQVAGSYEQYF	TGTGCCAGCAGTCCGCAGGTGGCGGGCTCCTACGAGCAGTACTTC	TRBJ2-7	many	-	TRBV28
CASSKREGHTGELFF	TGTGCCAGCAGCAAGCGGGAGGGCCACACCGGGGAGCTGTTTTTT	TRBJ2-2	-	TRBD2	TRBV7-9
CASSFSTGGEQPQHF	TGTGCCAGCAGCTTCTCGACAGGGGGCGAACAGCCCCAGCATTTT	TRBJ1-5	-	TRBD1	TRBV13
CASSEIPDGYTF	TGTGCCAGCAGTGAAATCCCAGATGGCTACACCTTC	TRBJ1-2	-	-	TRBV2
CASSTRDRVGGYTF	TGTGCCAGTAGCACCCGGGACAGGGTCGGCGGCTACACCTTC	TRBJ1-2	-	TRBD1	TRBV19
CASSRQSPNTGELFF	TGTGCCAGCAGTCGACAGTCCCCGAACACCGGGGAGCTGTTTTTT	TRBJ2-2	many	-	TRBV14
CASSLATGRLGDGYTF	TGTGCCAGCAGCTTAGCGACAGGGCGACTCGGAGATGGCTACACCTTC	TRBJ1-2	many	TRBD1	TRBV7-9
CASSIKRQGDQPQHF	TGTGCCAGTAGTATAAAGAGGCAGGGAGATCAGCCCCAGCATTTT	TRBJ1-5	many	-	TRBV19
CASSPWVSGNTIYF	TGTGCCAGCAGCCCTTGGGTTTCTGGAAACACCATATATTTT	TRBJ1-3	many	-	TRBV11-2
CATSRDRPDYERYF	TGTGCCACCAGCAGAGATCGCCCTGACTACGAGCGGTACTTC	TRBJ2-7	-	-	TRBV15
CASSQAGKTQYF	TGTGCCAGCAGCCAGGCTGGGAAGACCCAGTACTTC	TRBJ2-5	-	-	TRBV4-2